The rows below give T cell receptor beta chains drawn from one sample of a study of T cell repertoires in cytomegalovirus infection. TCRdb re-analysed the reads in MiXCR, keeping a single row per CDR3 protein. The sample carries just over 300,000 distinct CDR3 sequences, 17% recorded once. The sequencing sample was made of PBMCs. The receptors shown here come from a human donor in good health (CMV status not recorded). Some clones in this sample may be carry-over from other donors' samples. CDR3s include the opening cysteine and the closing phenylalanine or tryptophan. Size is omitted from some rows. Given values are once, few, many or a class for expanded clones.

CASSWTGMNQPQHF TRBJ1-5 TRBV12-3/TRBV12-4 many
CASSPPGLAGEQYF TRBJ2-7 TRBV18 few
CASSPSGSRSQPQHF TRBJ1-5 TRBV4-1 few
CASSYRPGYGAGANVLTF TRBJ2-6 TRBV6-2/TRBV6-3 -
CASSDLAGIYNEQFF TRBJ2-1 TRBV25-1 many
CASSQDMDSGVGLSPGYTF TRBJ1-2 TRBV4-2 many
CASSKRQVANEKLFF TRBJ1-4 TRBV7-9 -
CASSQDHNRDTRETQYF TRBJ2-5 TRBV3-1 -
CASSGTGGVNTEAFF TRBJ1-1 TRBV6-2/TRBV6-3 few
CASRQFGFF TRBJ2-2 TRBV5-1 -
CASSQYRGTYYEQYF TRBJ2-7 TRBV3-1 -
CASSYSTGQGQHTQYF TRBJ2-3 TRBV6-6 few
CASSKSRGTGGTGELFF TRBJ2-2 TRBV2 -
CASSQGARGTLNQPQHF TRBJ1-5 TRBV4-2 many
CASSYSAGGNSYEQYF TRBJ2-7 TRBV6-5 many
CASSFGRTGQPQHF TRBJ1-5 TRBV12-3/TRBV12-4 many
CSAREGTRPGTSGRHNEQFF TRBJ2-1 TRBV20-1 -